The clone carrying this T cell receptor (beta chain) occurred a few times. Its cognate antigen is unknown. The data are from a study of T cell repertoires in cytomegalovirus infection. At the level of the study: CMV infection plus the matching HLA type was flagged by public TCR beta signatures. Study observations and caveats: In two of eight donors, the top clonotype was HLA-C-restricted CMV-specific. Carriage of CMV together with the relevant HLA was identifiable through cumulative public TCR beta family frequency.

TCRdb reprocessed the reads via MiXCR and lists one record per CDR3 protein. The table shows some 300,000 distinct CDR3 sequences, with about a tenth occurring only once. This CDR3 region has 13 residues. Trimming took 4 bases from V and 2 from J, leaving 7 bases between them. Per the germline V gene, CDR1 is SNHLY and CDR2 is FYNNEI. This sequence joins TRBV2 and TRBJ2-3; D remains ambiguous. The TCR was taken from a human donor in good health (CMV status not recorded). Some clones in this sample may be carry-over from other donors' samples. What was sequenced was PBMCs. The CDR3, as DNA: TGTGCCAGCAGTGTGGAGTACACAGATACGCAGTATTTT. Translating gives CASSVEYTDTQYF.